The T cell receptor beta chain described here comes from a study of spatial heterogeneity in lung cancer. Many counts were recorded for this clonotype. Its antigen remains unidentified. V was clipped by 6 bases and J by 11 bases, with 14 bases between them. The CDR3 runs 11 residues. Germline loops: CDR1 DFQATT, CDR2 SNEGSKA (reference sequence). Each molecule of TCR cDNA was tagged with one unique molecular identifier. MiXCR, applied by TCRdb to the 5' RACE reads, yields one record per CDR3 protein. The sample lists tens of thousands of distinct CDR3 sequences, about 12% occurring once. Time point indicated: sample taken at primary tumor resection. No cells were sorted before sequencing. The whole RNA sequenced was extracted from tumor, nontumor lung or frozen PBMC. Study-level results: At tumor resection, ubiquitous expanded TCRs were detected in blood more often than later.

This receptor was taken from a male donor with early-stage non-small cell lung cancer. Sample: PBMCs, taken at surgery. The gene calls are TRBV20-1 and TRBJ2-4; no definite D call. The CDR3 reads CSAARPPVQYF. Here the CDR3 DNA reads TGCAGTGCGGCGAGGCCCCCCGTTCAGTACTTC.